This entry features one TCR beta chain sequence. The antigen is not known. A junction boundary mismatches the germline segment, possibly from a read error. This entry is derived from a study of tumor-infiltrating lymphocytes in primary liver carcinoma. The researchers produced TCR beta cDNA from approximately 550 ng total RNA with a constant-region primer. Three-round nested multiplex PCR performed with slightly modified ARM-PCR produced the TCR beta libraries. TCRdb re-called the multiplex PCR reads through MiXCR, storing one row per CDR3 protein. The sample holds about 120,000 distinct CDR3 sequences, roughly 75% seen once. General study results and limits: Tumors significantly exceeded blood in top-250-clone fraction (p = 0.039).

Investigators took RNA and DNA out together from 20-30 mg of unsorted bulk tissue. The sequencing sample was made of tumor-adjacent normal liver tissue. The clonotype was recovered from a woman aged 60-70 years with primary liver carcinoma and hepatitis B virus infection.

CDR3 residues: CVSSLSQGHTEAFF. DNA for the CDR3: TGTGTCAGCAGTTTATCACAGGGTCATACTGAAGCTTTCTTT. The chain is built from TRBV12-3 or TRBV12-4 and TRBJ1-1; a possible D gene is TRBD1 (6 bases). This CDR3 has 14 amino acids.